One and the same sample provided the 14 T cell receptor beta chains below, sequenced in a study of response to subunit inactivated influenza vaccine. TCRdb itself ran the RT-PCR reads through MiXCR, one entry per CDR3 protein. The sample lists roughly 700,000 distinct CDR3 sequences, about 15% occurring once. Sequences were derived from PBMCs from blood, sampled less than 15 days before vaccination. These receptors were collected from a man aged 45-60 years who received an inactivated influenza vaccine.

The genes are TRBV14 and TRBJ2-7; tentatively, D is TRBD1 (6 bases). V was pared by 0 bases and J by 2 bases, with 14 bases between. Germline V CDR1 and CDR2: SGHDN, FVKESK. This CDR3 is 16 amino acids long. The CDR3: CASSQDPTGQPYEQYF. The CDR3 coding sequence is TGTGCCAGCAGCCAAGATCCAACAGGGCAACCCTACGAGCAGTACTTC.

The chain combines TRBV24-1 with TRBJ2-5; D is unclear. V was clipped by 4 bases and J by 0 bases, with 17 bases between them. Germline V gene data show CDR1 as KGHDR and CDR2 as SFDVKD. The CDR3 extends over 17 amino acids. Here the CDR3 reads CATSDPSGGEYQETQYF. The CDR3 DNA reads TGTGCCACCAGTGACCCCTCGGGCGGAGAGTACCAAGAGACCCAGTACTTC.

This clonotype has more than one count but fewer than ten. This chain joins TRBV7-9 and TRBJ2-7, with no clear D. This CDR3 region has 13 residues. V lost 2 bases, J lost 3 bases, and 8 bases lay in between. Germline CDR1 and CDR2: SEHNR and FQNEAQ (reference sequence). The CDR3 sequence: CASSLYQDYEQYF. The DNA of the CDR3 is TGTGCCAGCAGCTTATATCAAGACTACGAGCAGTACTTC.

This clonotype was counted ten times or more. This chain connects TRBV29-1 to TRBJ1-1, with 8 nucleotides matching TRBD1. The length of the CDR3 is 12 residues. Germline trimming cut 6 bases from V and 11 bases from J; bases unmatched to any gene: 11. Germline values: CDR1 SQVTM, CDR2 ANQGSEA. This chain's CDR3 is CSVTDRGTGAFF. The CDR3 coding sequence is TGCAGCGTAACCGACAGGGGAACGGGGGCTTTCTTT.

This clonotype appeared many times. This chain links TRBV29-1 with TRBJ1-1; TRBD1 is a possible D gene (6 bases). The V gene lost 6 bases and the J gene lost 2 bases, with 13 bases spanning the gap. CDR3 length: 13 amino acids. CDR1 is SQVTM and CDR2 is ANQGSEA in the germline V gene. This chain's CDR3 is CSVKTGFNTEAFF. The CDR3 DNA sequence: TGCAGCGTGAAAACAGGGTTTAACACTGAAGCTTTCTTT.

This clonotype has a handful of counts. CDR3 residues: CASSMPGHVNTEAFF. In DNA form, the CDR3 reads TGTGCCAGTAGTATGCCGGGACATGTGAACACTGAAGCTTTCTTT. The V call is TRBV19, the J call TRBJ1-1, with D perhaps matching TRBD1 (6 bases). Looked up from germline, CDR1 is LNHDA and CDR2 is SQIVND (reference sequence). The V and J ends lost 3 bases and 0 bases respectively, with 11 bases between them. CDR3 size: 15 residues.

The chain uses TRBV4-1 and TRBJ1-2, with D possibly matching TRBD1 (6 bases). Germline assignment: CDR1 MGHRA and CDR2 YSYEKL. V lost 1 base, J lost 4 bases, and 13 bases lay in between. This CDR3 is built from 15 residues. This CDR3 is CASSQVGGRAYGYTF. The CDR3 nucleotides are TGCGCCAGCAGCCAAGTCGGGGGCCGTGCCTATGGCTACACCTTC.

CDR3 DNA sequence: TGCGCCAGCAGCCGGATCGTCGTGCCTGGAAACACCATATATTTT. This codes for CASSRIVVPGNTIYF. V gene TRBV4-1 combines with J gene TRBJ1-3; D uncertain. The germline V gene has CDR1 MGHRA and CDR2 YSYEKL. The CDR3 has 15 amino acids. The V end lost 4 bases, the J end lost 2 bases, and 12 bases lay between the germline ends.

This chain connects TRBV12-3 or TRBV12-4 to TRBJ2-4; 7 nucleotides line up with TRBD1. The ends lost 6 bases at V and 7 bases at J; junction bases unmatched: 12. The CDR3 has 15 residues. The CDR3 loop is CASRPSGRQGNIQYF. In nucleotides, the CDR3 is TGTGCCAGCAGACCTTCCGGTAGACAGGGTAACATTCAGTACTTC.

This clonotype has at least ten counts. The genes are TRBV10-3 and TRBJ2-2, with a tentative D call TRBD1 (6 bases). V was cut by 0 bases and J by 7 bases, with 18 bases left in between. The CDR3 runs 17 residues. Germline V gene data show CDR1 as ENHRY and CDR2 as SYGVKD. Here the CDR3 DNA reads TGTGCCATCAGTGAGTCGGTAGCAGGGGCAGTGGACGGGGAGCTGTTTTTT. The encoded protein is CAISESVAGAVDGELFF.

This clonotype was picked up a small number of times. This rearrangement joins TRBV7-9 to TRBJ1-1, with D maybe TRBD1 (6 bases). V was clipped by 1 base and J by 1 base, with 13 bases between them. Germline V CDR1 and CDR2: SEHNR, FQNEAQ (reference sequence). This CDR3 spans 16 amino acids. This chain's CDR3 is CASSLGGGGTNTEAFF. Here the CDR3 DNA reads TGTGCCAGCAGCTTAGGGGGGGGCGGGACGAACACTGAAGCTTTCTTT.

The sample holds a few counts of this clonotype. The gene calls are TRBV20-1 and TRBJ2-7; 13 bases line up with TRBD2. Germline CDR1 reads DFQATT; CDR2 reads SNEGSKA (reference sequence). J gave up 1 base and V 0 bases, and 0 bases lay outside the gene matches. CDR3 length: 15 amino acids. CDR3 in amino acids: CSAREGLAGSYEQYF. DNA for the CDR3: TGCAGTGCTAGAGAGGGACTAGCGGGATCCTACGAGCAGTACTTC.

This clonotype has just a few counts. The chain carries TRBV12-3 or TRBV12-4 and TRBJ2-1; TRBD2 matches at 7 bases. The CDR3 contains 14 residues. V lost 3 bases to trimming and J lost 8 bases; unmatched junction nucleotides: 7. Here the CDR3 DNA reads TGTGCCAGCAGTTTTGGGGGACTAAGGTATGAGCAGTTCTTC. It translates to CASSFGGLRYEQFF.

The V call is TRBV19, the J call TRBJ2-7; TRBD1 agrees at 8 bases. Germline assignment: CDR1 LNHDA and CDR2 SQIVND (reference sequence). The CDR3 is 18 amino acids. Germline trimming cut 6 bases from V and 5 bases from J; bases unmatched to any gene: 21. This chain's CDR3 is CASSTDSPLRQGINEQYF. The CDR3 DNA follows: TGTGCCAGTAGCACCGACTCGCCTTTGAGACAGGGGATCAACGAGCAGTACTTC.